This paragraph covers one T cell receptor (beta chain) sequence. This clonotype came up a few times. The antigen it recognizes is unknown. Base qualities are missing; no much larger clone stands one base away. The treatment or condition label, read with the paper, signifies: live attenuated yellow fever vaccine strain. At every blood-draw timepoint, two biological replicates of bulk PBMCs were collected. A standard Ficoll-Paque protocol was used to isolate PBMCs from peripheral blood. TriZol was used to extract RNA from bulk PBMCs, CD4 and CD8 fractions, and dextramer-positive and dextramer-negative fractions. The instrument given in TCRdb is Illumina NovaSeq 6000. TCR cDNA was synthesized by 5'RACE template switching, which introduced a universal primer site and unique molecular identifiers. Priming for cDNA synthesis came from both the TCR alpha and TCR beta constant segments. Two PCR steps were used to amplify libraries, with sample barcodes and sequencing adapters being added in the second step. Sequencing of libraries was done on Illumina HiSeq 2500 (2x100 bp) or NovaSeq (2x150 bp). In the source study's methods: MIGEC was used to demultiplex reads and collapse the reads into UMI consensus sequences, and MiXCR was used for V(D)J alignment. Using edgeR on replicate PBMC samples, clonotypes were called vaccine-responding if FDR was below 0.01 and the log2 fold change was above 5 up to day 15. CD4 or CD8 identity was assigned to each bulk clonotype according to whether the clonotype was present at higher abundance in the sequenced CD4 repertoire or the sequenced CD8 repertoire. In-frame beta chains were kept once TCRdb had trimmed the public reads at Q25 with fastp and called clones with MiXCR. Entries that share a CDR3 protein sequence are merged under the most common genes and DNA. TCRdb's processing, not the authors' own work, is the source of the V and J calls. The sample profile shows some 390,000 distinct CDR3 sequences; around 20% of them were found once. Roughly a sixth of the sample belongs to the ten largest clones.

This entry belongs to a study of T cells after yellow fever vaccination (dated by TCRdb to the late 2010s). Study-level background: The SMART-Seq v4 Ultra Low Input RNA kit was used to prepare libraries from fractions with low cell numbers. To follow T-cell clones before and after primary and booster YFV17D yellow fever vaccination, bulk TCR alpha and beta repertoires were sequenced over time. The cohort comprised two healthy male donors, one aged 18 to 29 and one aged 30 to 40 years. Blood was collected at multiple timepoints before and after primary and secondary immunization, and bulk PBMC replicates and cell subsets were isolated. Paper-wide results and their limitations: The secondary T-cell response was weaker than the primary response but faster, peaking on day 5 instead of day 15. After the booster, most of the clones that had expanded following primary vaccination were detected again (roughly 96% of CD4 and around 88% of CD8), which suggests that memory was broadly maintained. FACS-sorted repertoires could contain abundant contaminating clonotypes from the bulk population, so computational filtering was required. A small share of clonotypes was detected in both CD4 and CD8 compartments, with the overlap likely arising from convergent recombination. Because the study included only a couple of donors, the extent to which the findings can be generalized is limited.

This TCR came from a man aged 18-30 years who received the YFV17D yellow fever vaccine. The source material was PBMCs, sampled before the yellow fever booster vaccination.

CDR3 protein: CSAAPSGNTIYF. The bases read TGCAGTGCTGCCCCCTCTGGAAACACCATATATTTT. The chain links TRBV20-1 with TRBJ1-3, with the D gene too uncertain to name. V gives up 5 bases and J gives up 0 bases, and the segment between their germline ends measures 5 bases. The germline V gene (reference sequence) yields DFQATT for CDR1 and SNEGSKA for CDR2. Its CDR3 holds 12 amino acids, cysteine through phenylalanine. The entry retains the CDR3 DNA only, 36 bases that are in frame from base 1.